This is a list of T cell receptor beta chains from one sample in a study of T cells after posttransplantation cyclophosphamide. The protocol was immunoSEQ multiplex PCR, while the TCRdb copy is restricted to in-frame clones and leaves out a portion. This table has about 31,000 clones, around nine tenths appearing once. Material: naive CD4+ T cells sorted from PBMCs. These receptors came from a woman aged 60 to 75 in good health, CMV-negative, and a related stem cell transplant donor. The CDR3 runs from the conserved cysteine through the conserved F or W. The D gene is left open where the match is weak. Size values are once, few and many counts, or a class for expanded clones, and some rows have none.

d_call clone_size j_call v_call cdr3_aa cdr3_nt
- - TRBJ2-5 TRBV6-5 CASSYGSSRGETQYF TGTGCCAGCAGTTACGGCTCGTCGCGGGGAGAGACCCAGTACTTC
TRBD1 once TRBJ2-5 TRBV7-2 CASRRTGGETQYF TGTGCCAGCAGACGAACAGGGGGCGAGACCCAGTACTTC
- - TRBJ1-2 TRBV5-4 CASSLEQPLYGYTF TGTGCCAGCAGCTTGGAACAGCCACTCTATGGCTACACCTTC
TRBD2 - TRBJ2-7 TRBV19 CASSARDYYEQYF TGTGCCAGTAGTGCCCGGGACTACTACGAGCAGTACTTC
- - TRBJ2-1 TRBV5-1 CASSLGTGTPSYNEQFF TGCGCCAGCAGCCTGGGCACCGGGACACCTTCCTACAATGAGCAGTTCTTC
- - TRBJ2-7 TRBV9 CASSVAPGLQAGEQYF TGTGCCAGCAGCGTAGCCCCGGGACTCCAAGCAGGGGAGCAGTACTTC
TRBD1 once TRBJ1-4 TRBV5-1 CASSLEAGTATPFEKLFF TGCGCCAGCAGCTTGGAAGCCGGGACAGCCACCCCTTTTGAAAAACTGTTTTTT
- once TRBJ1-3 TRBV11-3 CASSHEGAGNTIYF TGTGCCAGCAGCCACGAGGGGGCTGGAAACACCATATATTTT
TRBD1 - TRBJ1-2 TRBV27 CASSLSPGGRGYTF TGTGCCAGCAGTTTATCTCCAGGGGGTAGAGGCTACACCTTC
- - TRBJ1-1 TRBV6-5 CASSYGGMNTEAFF TGTGCCAGCAGTTACGGGGGGATGAACACTGAAGCTTTCTTT
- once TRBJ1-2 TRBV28 CASSLFPGDAYGYTF TGTGCCAGCAGTTTATTTCCAGGGGACGCCTATGGCTACACCTTC
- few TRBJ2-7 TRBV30 CAWRSSGGFFYEQYF TGTGCCTGGAGATCTTCGGGGGGCTTTTTCTACGAGCAGTACTTC
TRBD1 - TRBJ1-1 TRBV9 CASSVKGATGEAFF TGTGCCAGCAGCGTAAAGGGGGCAACAGGTGAAGCTTTCTTT
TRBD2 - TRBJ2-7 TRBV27 CASSLRAGGTYEQYF TGTGCCAGCAGTCTCAGAGCGGGGGGAACCTACGAGCAGTACTTC
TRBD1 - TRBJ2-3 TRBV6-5 CASTHRGSTDTQYF TGTGCCAGCACCCACAGGGGTTCGACAGATACGCAGTATTTT
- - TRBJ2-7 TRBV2 CASSLRSESYEQYF TGTGCCAGCAGTCTGCGGAGCGAAAGCTACGAGCAGTACTTC
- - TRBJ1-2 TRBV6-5 CASSRGYGYTF TGTGCCAGCAGCCGGGGCTATGGCTACACCTTC
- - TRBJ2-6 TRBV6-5 CASSYVTVPGANVLTF TGTGCCAGCAGTTACGTCACGGTACCCGGGGCCAACGTCCTGACTTTC
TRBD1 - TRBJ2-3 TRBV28 CASSPSGTGGTDTQYF TGTGCCAGCAGTCCCTCTGGGACAGGGGGGACAGATACGCAGTATTTT
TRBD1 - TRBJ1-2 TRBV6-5 CASSRTGEDNGYTF TGTGCCAGCAGCCGGACAGGGGAGGATAATGGCTACACCTTC
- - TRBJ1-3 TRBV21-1 CASSDPDIGNTIYF TGTGCCAGCAGCGACCCCGACATTGGAAACACCATATATTTT
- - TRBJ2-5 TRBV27 CASSETGKETQYF TGTGCCAGCAGTGAAACAGGGAAAGAGACCCAGTACTTC